This entry lists 27 T cell receptor beta chains sequenced from one sample in a study of identifying expanded T cells in peripheral blood. Using immunoSEQ multiplex PCR, the repertoire was profiled, and TCRdb retains in-frame clones only, with some absent. The table includes around 95,000 clones, over 80% detected once. The sequenced sample was blood. The receptor set was obtained from a person aged 18 to 69 in good health.

The V and J genes are TRBV5-1 and TRBJ2-5; TRBD1 matches 7 bases. Trimming removed 1 base from V and 5 bases from J; junction bases left unmatched: 8. This CDR3 contains 15 residues. Germline V gene data show CDR1 as SGHRS and CDR2 as YFSETQ. The CDR3 region is CASSLSTRGWETQYF. In nucleotides, the CDR3 is TGCGCCAGCAGCTTGAGCACCAGGGGGTGGGAGACCCAGTACTTC.

This clone was observed once. The chain is built from TRBV5-6 and TRBJ1-2, with D maybe TRBD1 (5 bases). Germline loops: CDR1 SGHDT, CDR2 YYEEEE. CDR3 length: 14 amino acids. V was cut by 0 bases and J by 5 bases, with 11 bases left in between. This CDR3 is CASSLGTPPYGYTF. The CDR3 nucleotides read TGTGCCAGCAGCTTGGGGACACCGCCATATGGCTACACCTTC.

The V gene is TRBV5-1, the J gene TRBJ2-7; 11 nucleotides line up with TRBD2. The CDR3 consists of 16 residues. From germline, CDR1 is SGHRS and CDR2 YFSETQ. Trimming took 0 bases from V and 4 from J; bases not matched to a gene: 6. The CDR3 is CASSLGGTSGRYEQYF. In DNA form, the CDR3 reads TGCGCCAGCAGCTTGGGTGGGACTAGCGGAAGGTACGAGCAGTACTTC. The full variable domain, rest sourced from reference TRBV5-1 and TRBJ2-7, is KAGVTQTPRYLIKTRGQQVTLSCSPISGHRSVSWYQQTPGQGLQFLFEYFSETQRNKGNFPGRFSGRQFSNSRSEMNVSTLELGDSALYLCASSLGGTSGRYEQYFGPGTRLTVT.

The V call is TRBV19, the J call TRBJ2-7; D may be TRBD1 (6 bases). Deletions cut 5 bases from V and 3 bases from J, with 14 bases between. The CDR3 is made up of 14 amino acids. Germline-derived CDR1 and CDR2 are LNHDA and SQIVND (reference sequence). CDR3 in DNA: TGTGCCAGTAGTGTAAGACAGGCGGACTACGAGCAGTACTTC. As protein: CASSVRQADYEQYF.

The rearrangement links TRBV2 to TRBJ1-1; perhaps TRBD1 as D (5 bases). The V end was cut by 3 bases, the J end by 5 bases, with 10 bases between. The germline V gene encodes CDR1 SNHLY and CDR2 FYNNEI. The CDR3 length is 13 residues. CDR3 in DNA: TGTGCCAGCAGTGAGGAGGGGTGGACTGAAGCTTTCTTT. This encodes CASSEEGWTEAFF.

The sample holds a few counts of this clone. CDR3 in amino acids: CASSYTAAGDGYTF. Here the CDR3 DNA reads TGTGCCAGCAGTTACACGGCTGCTGGCGATGGCTACACCTTC. The chain carries TRBV6-6 and TRBJ1-2, with D unclear. Germline V gene lookup returns CDR1 MNHNY and CDR2 SVGAGI (reference sequence). Between the trimmed V and J ends, which lost 2 bases and 6 bases, there was a span of 13 bases. The CDR3 is 14 residues long.

The CDR3 spells CASSFGREETNEKLFF. As DNA, the CDR3 is TGTGCCAGCAGTTTCGGGAGGGAGGAAACTAATGAAAAACTGTTTTTT. The chain combines TRBV28 with TRBJ1-4; D is ambiguous. The CDR3 runs 16 residues. The V end lost 3 bases, the J end lost 1 base, and 12 bases lay between the germline ends. Germline V gives CDR1 MDHEN, CDR2 SYDVKM. Complete variable domain (other parts from reference TRBV28 and TRBJ1-4): DVKVTQSSRYLVKRTGEKVFLECVQDMDHENMFWYRQDPGLGLRLIYFSYDVKMKEKGDIPEGYSVSREKKERFSLILESASTNQTSMYLCASSFGREETNEKLFFGSGTQLSVL.

This clone was recorded only once. V gene TRBV7-9 combines with J gene TRBJ2-7, with 14 bases aligning to TRBD2. Germline lookup yields CDR1 SEHNR and CDR2 FQNEAQ (reference sequence). This CDR3 region has 14 residues. V shed 5 bases, J shed 4 bases, and the junction held 1 base outside the gene matches. The CDR3 DNA reads as TGTGCCAGCAGCCGGACTAGCGGGGGGTACGAGCAGTACTTC. Protein product: CASSRTSGGYEQYF.

The chain has TRBV7-9 and TRBJ2-7, with 8 nucleotides matching TRBD1. The V segment lost 5 bases and the J segment 1 base; nucleotides outside the gene matches: 4. Germline lookup yields CDR1 SEHNR and CDR2 FQNEAQ (reference sequence). This CDR3 region has 14 residues. The CDR3 sequence is CASSHGQGSYEQYF. As DNA, the CDR3 is TGTGCCAGCAGCCACGGACAGGGATCCTACGAGCAGTACTTC.

This chain connects TRBV27 to TRBJ1-1; TRBD1 agrees at 12 bases. Trimming at V came to 6 bases and at J to 1 base, leaving 15 bases not matched to a gene. The CDR3 contains 19 residues. Germline assignment: CDR1 MNHEY and CDR2 SMNVEV (reference sequence). The CDR3, as DNA: TGTGCCAGCAGGGCTGGGACAGGGGGCTCTTGGAAACAGAACACTGAAGCTTTCTTT. The encoded protein is CASRAGTGGSWKQNTEAFF.

This chain uses TRBV6-1 with TRBJ2-3, with TRBD1 identical over 8 bases. The CDR3 is made up of 16 amino acids. Per the germline V gene, CDR1 is MNHNS and CDR2 is SASEGT. Trimming cost V 3 bases and J 0 bases; bases outside gene matches: 5. The CDR3 region has the DNA TGTGCCAGCAGTGACCGGACAGGGTTAAGCACAGATACGCAGTATTTT. This translates into CASSDRTGLSTDTQYF.

The chain combines TRBV4-2 with TRBJ1-5; TRBD1 might be the D (5 bases). V was trimmed by 3 bases and J by 2 bases, leaving 14 bases between them. Germline CDR1 reads LGHNA; CDR2 reads YNFKEQ. This CDR3 has 16 amino acids. The DNA of the CDR3 is TGTGCCAGCAGCCAGGGTGGCGGGGGGGGCAATCAGCCCCAGCATTTT. This translates into CASSQGGGGGNQPQHF.

CDR3 loop: CASSVAPALGEQYF. CDR3 DNA: TGTGCCAGCAGCGTAGCTCCAGCGCTGGGCGAGCAGTACTTC. This sequence joins TRBV9 and TRBJ2-7, with D hard to call. V lost 0 bases to trimming and J lost 6 bases, with 13 bases between them. CDR1 and CDR2 from the germline V gene are SGDLS and YYNGEE. This CDR3 is 14 amino acids long.

The chain links TRBV6-5 to TRBJ1-1, with a possible D match to TRBD1 (5 bases). Trimming removed 7 bases from V and 1 base from J, with 13 bases in between. Germline CDR1 MNHEY, CDR2 SVGAGI. The CDR3 has 14 amino acids. CDR3: CASNWQGANTEAFF. The CDR3 DNA reads TGTGCCAGCAACTGGCAAGGGGCGAACACTGAAGCTTTCTTT.

The chain is built from TRBV2 and TRBJ2-7; 8 positions match TRBD2. Losses at the gene ends were 8 bases for V and 1 base for J; bases not matched to a gene: 7. The CDR3 extends over 14 amino acids. Germline V gene lookup returns CDR1 SNHLY and CDR2 FYNNEI. CDR3 sequence: CASGTRLASYEQYF. CDR3 coding DNA: TGTGCCAGCGGGACTAGACTAGCGTCCTACGAGCAGTACTTC.

In its sample, this clone was seen once. The V gene is TRBV4-3, the J gene TRBJ2-3; 11 nucleotides line up with TRBD2. This CDR3 is 16 amino acids long. The germline V gene has CDR1 LGHNA and CDR2 YSLEER. Trimming removed 0 bases from V and 8 bases from J; junction bases left unmatched: 7. In nucleotides, the CDR3 is TGCGCCAGCAGCCAAGATGAACTAGCGGGAGATTCTACGCAGTATTTT. This sequence encodes CASSQDELAGDSTQYF.

The CDR3 DNA reads as TGCGCCAGCAGCGTGAGACAGGATTTCGACGAGCAGTACTTC. This codes for CASSVRQDFDEQYF. The chain is built from TRBV5-1 and TRBJ2-7, with a tentative D call TRBD1 (6 bases). Germline assignment: CDR1 SGHRS and CDR2 YFSETQ. This CDR3 has 14 residues. V lost 4 bases and J 5 bases, leaving 16 bases between the germline ends.

The V gene is TRBV4-1, the J gene TRBJ2-7, with 12 bases fitting TRBD2. This CDR3 is built from 16 residues. The germline V gene has CDR1 MGHRA and CDR2 YSYEKL. V lost 0 bases and J lost 6; bases outside the gene matches: 6. The CDR3 bases are TGCGCCAGCAGCCAAGAAGGGCTAGCGGGGGGGGCCGAGCAGTACTTC. It yields the protein CASSQEGLAGGAEQYF.

The gene calls are TRBV27 and TRBJ2-7; 7 positions match TRBD2. The ends lost 2 bases at V and 3 bases at J; junction bases unmatched: 13. The CDR3 extends over 17 amino acids. CDR1 is MNHEY and CDR2 is SMNVEV in the germline V gene (reference sequence). CDR3 nucleotide sequence: TGTGCCAGCAGTTTACACTTTTCTCGGGGGGATGACTACGAGCAGTACTTC. Translating gives CASSLHFSRGDDYEQYF.

This chain uses TRBV4-3 with TRBJ1-2; no clear D gene. Per germline, CDR1 LGHNA and CDR2 YSLEER. The CDR3 loop spans 12 amino acids. V was cut by 0 bases and J by 11 bases, with 10 bases left in between. The CDR3 is CASSQDKAGYTF. The CDR3 DNA sequence: TGCGCCAGCAGCCAAGATAAGGCGGGATACACCTTC.

The chain is built from TRBV19 and TRBJ2-3, with 7 bases identical to TRBD1. Trimming took 4 bases from V and 6 from J; bases not matched to a gene: 4. Germline CDR1 LNHDA, CDR2 SQIVND (reference sequence). This CDR3 region has 13 residues. CDR3 DNA sequence: TGTGCCAGTAGTACCGACAGGGCGGATACGCAGTATTTT. The encoded protein is CASSTDRADTQYF. Full variable domain (missing parts from reference TRBV19 and TRBJ2-3): DGGITQSPKYLFRKEGQNVTLSCEQNLNHDAMYWYRQDPGQGLRLIYYSQIVNDFQKGDIAEGYSVSREKKESFPLTVTSAQKNPTAFYLCASSTDRADTQYFGPGTRLTVL.

This rearrangement joins TRBV7-8 to TRBJ2-2; 7 positions match TRBD2. After removal of 5 bases from V and 6 bases from J, the junction contained 6 bases not matched to a gene. Germline V gene sequence: CDR1 SGHVS, CDR2 FQNEAQ. The CDR3 is 14 amino acids. The CDR3: CASSVRLAPGELFF. The CDR3 DNA is TGTGCCAGCAGCGTTCGACTAGCCCCCGGGGAGCTGTTTTTT.

V gene TRBV7-2 combines with J gene TRBJ2-5; D call uncertain. This CDR3 has 15 amino acids. Germline V gives CDR1 SGHTA, CDR2 FQGNSA. The V end lost 0 bases, the J end lost 4 bases, and 12 bases lay between the germline ends. The CDR3 DNA follows: TGTGCCAGCAGCTTAGCAGGGATGTACAGAGAGACCCAGTACTTC. It codes for CASSLAGMYRETQYF.

Regarding this clone: The same CDR3 is also encoded by other DNA sequences in this sample. The chain uses TRBV12-5 and TRBJ1-4; 7 positions match TRBD1. Losses at the gene ends were 1 base for V and 6 bases for J; bases not matched to a gene: 5. This CDR3 region has 15 residues. CDR1 LGHNT and CDR2 FRNRAP come from the germline V gene. The CDR3 loop reads CASGLGRQGDEKLFF. The CDR3 nucleotides are TGTGCTAGTGGTTTGGGCCGACAGGGTGATGAAAAACTGTTTTTT.

The V and J genes are TRBV6-6 and TRBJ1-2, with unresolved D. V was pared by 2 bases and J by 2 bases, with 9 bases between. There are 14 residues in the CDR3. Germline CDR1 and CDR2: MNHNY and SVGAGI (reference sequence). For the CDR3, the DNA is TGTGCCAGCAGTTACAAGTTCGGCAACTATGGCTACACCTTC. Translated: CASSYKFGNYGYTF.

V usage is TRBV5-1 and J usage is TRBJ1-1, with a weak D call TRBD1 (6 bases). The CDR3 extends over 15 amino acids. Looked up from germline, CDR1 is SGHRS and CDR2 is YFSETQ. V shed 0 bases and J shed 8 bases, with 17 bases lying between them. Here the CDR3 reads CASSLGLGALKEAFF. The CDR3 region has the DNA TGCGCCAGCAGCTTGGGGCTGGGGGCACTAAAGGAAGCTTTCTTT.

The V gene is TRBV6-5, the J gene TRBJ2-1; D is unclear. V was pared by 0 bases and J by 8 bases, with 5 bases between. The CDR3 loop spans 12 amino acids. Germline V gives CDR1 MNHEY, CDR2 SVGAGI. This CDR3 is CASSYSRHEQFF. The CDR3 coding sequence is TGTGCCAGCAGTTACTCGAGGCATGAGCAGTTCTTC.